This T cell receptor (beta chain) was captured by sequencing in a study of T cell repertoires in cytomegalovirus infection (dated by TCRdb to the late 2010s). At the level of the whole study: Donor HLA type was relevant to the analysis, as public TCR beta signatures indicated carriage of CMV infection together with the matching HLA type.

This clonotype was found a few times. Its antigen is unknown. Per-base qualities were not stored, and no clone one base away is much larger. Sequencing used an Illumina HiSeq 1500. The public reads were run again by TCRdb, first through fastp at Q25 and then through MiXCR, and only productive beta chains were kept. Duplicate CDR3 protein sequences are folded into a single record with the most common DNA and genes. The sample table lists 150,000 to 200,000 distinct CDR3 sequences, 28% of them with a count of one. Of the sample, under 35% is held by the ten largest clones. The paper as a whole reports these results and caveats: The ex vivo response was dominated by HLA-C-restricted CMV-specific TCR beta clonotypes, which also provided the single most frequent clonotype in two of eight donors. In both this cohort and an independent roughly 350-donor cohort, the cumulative frequency of public TCR beta family members distinguished carriers of CMV infection plus the relevant HLA type.

V gives up 3 bases and J gives up 6 bases, and the segment between their germline ends measures 15 bases. CDR3 length: 14 amino acids, cysteine to phenylalanine. The entry retains the CDR3 DNA only, 42 bases that are in frame from base 1. The germline V gene supplies CDR1 LGHNT and CDR2 FRNRAP. The receptor chain draws on TRBV12-5 and TRBJ2-7, with the D gene not confidently named. What was sequenced was PBMCs. This sequence originates from a human donor in good health (CMV status not recorded). Some clones in this sample may be carry-over from other donors' samples. The CDR3 in this case is CASGFKPQVPEQYF. The DNA sequence is TGTGCTAGTGGTTTTAAACCCCAGGTCCCCGAGCAGTACTTC.